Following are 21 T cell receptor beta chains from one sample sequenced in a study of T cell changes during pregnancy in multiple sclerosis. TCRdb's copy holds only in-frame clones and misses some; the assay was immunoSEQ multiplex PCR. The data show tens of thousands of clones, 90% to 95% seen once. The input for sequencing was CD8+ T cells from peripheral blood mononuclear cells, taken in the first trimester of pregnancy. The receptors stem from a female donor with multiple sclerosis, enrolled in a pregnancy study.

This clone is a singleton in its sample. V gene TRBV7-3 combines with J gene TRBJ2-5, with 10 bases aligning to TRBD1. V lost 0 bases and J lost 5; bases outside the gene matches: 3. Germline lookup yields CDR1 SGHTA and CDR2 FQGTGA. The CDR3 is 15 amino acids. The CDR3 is CASSLTGQGKETQYF. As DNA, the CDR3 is TGTGCCAGCAGCTTAACGGGACAGGGGAAGGAGACCCAGTACTTC.

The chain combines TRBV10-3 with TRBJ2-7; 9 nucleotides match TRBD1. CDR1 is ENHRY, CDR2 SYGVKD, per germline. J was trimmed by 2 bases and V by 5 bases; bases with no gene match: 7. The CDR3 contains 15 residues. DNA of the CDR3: TGTGCCATCAGTCCGCGACAGGGGGAGCCCTACGAGCAGTACTTC. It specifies CAISPRQGEPYEQYF.

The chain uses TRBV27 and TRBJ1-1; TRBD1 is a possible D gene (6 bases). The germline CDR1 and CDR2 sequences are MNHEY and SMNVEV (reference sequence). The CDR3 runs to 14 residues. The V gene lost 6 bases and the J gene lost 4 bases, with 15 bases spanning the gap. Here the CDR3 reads CASRPGQLFTEAFF. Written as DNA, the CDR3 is TGTGCCAGCAGGCCTGGACAGCTATTCACTGAAGCTTTCTTT.

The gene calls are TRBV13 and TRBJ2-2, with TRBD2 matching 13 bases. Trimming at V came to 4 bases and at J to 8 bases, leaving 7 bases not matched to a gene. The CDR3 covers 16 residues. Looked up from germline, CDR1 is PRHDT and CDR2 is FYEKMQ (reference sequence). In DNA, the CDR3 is TGTGCCAGCAGCTCCGGGACTAGCGGGATGACAGGGGAGCTGTTTTTT. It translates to CASSSGTSGMTGELFF.

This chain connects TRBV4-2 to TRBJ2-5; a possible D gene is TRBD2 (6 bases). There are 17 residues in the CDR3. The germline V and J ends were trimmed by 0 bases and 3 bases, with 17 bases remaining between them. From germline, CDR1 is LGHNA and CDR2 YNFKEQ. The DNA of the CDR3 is TGTGCCAGCAGCCAAGAGGGCCGGCTGACTAGAGAAGAGACCCAGTACTTC. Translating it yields CASSQEGRLTREETQYF.

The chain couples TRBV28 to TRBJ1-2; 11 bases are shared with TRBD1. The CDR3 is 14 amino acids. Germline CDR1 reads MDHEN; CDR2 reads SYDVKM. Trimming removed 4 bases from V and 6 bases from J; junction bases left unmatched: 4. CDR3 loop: CASSSPGQGDGYTF. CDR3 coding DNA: TGTGCCAGCAGTTCTCCGGGACAGGGGGATGGCTACACCTTC.

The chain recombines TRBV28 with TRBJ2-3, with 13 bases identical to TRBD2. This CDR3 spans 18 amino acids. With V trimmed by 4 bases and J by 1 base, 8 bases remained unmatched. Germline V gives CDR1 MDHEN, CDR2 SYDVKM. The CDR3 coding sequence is TGTGCCAGCAGTTCGGGACTAGCGGGAAGTGTAGGCACAGATACGCAGTATTTT. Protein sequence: CASSSGLAGSVGTDTQYF.

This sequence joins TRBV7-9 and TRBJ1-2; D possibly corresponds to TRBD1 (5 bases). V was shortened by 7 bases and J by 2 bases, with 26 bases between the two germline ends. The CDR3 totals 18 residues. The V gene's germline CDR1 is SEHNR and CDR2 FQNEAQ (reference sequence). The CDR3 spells CASNPGGSGQGLNYGYTF. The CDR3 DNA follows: TGTGCCAGCAATCCCGGGGGGTCAGGGCAGGGCCTGAACTATGGCTACACCTTC.

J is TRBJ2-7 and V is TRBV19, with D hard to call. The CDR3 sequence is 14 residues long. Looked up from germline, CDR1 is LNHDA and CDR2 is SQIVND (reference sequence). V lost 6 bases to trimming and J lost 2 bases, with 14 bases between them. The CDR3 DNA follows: TGTGCCAGTAGCCCAGCAGGTACCACCTACGAGCAGTACTTC. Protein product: CASSPAGTTYEQYF.

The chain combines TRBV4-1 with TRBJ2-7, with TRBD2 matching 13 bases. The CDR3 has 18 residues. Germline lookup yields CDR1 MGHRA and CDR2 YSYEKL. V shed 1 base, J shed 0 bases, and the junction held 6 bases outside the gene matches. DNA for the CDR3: TGCGCCAGCAGCCAAGTTGTGACTAGCGGGGGGTACTCCTACGAGCAGTACTTC. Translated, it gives CASSQVVTSGGYSYEQYF.

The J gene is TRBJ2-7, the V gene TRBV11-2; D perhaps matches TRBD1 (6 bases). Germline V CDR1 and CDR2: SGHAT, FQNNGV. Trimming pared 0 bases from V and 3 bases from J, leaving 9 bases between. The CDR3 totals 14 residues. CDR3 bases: TGTGCCAGCAGCTTAGATGTAGGGGGCTACGAGCAGTACTTC. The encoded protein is CASSLDVGGYEQYF.

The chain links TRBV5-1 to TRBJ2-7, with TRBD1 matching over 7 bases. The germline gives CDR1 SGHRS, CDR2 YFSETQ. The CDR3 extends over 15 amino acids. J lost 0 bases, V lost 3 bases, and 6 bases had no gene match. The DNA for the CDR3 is TGCGCCAGCAGCTCCGGGACAGCCGACTCCTACGAGCAGTACTTC. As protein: CASSSGTADSYEQYF.

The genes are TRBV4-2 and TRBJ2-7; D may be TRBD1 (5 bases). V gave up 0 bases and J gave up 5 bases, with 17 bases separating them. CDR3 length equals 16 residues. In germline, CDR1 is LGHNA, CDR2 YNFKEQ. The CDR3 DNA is TGTGCCAGCAGCCAAGATCGTATAACAGGATCCCACGAGCAGTACTTC. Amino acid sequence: CASSQDRITGSHEQYF.

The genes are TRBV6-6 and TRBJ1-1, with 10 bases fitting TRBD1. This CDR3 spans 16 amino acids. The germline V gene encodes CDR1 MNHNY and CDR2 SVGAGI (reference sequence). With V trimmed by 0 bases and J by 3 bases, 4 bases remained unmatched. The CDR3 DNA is TGTGCCAGCAGTTACTCGTTGACAGGGGGCGACACTGAAGCTTTCTTT. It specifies CASSYSLTGGDTEAFF.

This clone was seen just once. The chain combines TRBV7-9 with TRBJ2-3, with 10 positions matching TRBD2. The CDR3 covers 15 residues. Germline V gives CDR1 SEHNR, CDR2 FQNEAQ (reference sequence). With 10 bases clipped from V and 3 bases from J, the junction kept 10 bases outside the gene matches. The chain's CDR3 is CAIYGAGGRTDTQYF. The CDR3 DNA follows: TGTGCCATCTACGGAGCGGGAGGGCGGACAGATACGCAGTATTTT.

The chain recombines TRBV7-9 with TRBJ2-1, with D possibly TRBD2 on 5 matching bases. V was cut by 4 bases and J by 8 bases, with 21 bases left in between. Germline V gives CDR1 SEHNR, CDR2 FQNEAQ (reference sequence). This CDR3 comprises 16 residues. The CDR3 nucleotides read TGTGCCAGCAGCTCTGGACTCGAATTAGGTAGGGATGAGCAGTTCTTC. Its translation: CASSSGLELGRDEQFF.

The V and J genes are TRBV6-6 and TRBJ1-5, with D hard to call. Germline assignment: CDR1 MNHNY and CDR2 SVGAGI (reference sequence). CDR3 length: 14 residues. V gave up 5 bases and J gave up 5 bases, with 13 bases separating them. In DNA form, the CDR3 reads TGTGCCAGCAGTGCGAATGCGCGCGATCAGCCCCAGCATTTT. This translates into CASSANARDQPQHF.

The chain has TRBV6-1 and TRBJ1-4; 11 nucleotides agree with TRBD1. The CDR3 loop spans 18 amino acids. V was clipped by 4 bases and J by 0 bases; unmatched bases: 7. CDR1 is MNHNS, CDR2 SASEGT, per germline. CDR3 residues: CASSAQGQGEATNEKLFF. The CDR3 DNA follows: TGTGCCAGCAGTGCCCAGGGACAGGGGGAGGCAACTAATGAAAAACTGTTTTTT.

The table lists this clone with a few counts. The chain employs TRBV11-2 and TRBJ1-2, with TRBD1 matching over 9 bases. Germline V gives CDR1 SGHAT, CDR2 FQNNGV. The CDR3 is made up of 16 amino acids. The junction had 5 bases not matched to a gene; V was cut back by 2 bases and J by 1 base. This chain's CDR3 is CASSLMGQGYNYGYTF. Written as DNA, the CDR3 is TGTGCCAGCAGCTTAATGGGACAGGGTTATAACTATGGCTACACCTTC. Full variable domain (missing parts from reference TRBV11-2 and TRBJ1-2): EAGVAQSPRYKIIEKRQSVAFWCNPISGHATLYWYQQILGQGPKLLIQFQNNGVVDDSQLPKDRFSAERLKGVDSTLKIQPAKLEDSAVYLCASSLMGQGYNYGYTFGSGTRLTVV.

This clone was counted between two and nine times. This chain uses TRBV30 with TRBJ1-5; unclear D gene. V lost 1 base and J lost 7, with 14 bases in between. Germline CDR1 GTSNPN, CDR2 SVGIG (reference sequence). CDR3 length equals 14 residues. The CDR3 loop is CAWSAGGRGQPQHF. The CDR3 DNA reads TGTGCCTGGAGTGCAGGAGGGCGGGGACAGCCCCAGCATTTT.

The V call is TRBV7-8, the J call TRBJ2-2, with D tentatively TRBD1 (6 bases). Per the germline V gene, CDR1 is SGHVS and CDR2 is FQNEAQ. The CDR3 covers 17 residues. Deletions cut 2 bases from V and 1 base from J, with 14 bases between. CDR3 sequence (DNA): TGTGCCAGCAGCTTAATTCCCGGCAGGGGGAACACCGGGGAGCTGTTTTTT. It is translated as CASSLIPGRGNTGELFF.